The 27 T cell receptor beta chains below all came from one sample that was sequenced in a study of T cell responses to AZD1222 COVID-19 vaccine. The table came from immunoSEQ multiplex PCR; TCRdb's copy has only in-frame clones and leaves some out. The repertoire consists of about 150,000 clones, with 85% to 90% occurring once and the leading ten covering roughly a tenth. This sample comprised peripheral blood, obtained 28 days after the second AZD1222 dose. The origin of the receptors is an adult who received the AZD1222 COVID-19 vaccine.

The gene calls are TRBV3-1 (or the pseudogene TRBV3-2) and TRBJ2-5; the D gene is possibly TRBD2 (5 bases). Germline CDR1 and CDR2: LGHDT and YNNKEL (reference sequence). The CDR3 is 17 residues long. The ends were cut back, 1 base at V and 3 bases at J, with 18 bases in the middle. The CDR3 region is CASSQAGRGSREETQYF. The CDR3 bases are TGTGCCAGCAGCCAAGCGGGTCGGGGATCCCGGGAAGAGACCCAGTACTTC.

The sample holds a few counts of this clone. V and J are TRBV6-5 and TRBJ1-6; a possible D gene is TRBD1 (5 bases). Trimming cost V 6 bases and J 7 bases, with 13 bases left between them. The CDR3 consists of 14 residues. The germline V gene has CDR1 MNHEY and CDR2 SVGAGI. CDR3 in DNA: TGTGCCAGCAGGTCGGGGGGGGGAAATTCACCCCTCCACTTT. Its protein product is CASRSGGGNSPLHF.

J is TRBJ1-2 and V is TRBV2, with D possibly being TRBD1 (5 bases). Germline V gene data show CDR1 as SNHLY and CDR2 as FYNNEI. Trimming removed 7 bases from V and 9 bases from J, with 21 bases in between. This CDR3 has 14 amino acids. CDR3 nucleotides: TGTGCCAGCATCGATCCCGGGACCGACTGGAGCTACACCTTC. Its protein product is CASIDPGTDWSYTF.

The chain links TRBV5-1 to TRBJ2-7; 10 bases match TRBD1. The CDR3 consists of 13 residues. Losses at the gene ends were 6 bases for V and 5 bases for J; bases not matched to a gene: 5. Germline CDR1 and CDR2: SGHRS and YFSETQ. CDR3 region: CASTKTGGDEQYF. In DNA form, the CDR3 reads TGCGCCAGCACCAAGACAGGGGGCGACGAGCAGTACTTC.

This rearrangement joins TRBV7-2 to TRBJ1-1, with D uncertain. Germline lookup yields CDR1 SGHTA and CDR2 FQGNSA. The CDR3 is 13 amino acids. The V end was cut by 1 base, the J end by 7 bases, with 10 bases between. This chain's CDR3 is CASSLVRDGEAFF. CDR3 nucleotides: TGTGCCAGCAGCTTAGTGCGCGACGGTGAAGCTTTCTTT. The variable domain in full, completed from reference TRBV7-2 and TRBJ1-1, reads GAGVSQSPSNKVTEKGKDVELRCDPISGHTALYWYRQSLGQGLEFLIYFQGNSAPDKSGLPSDRFSAERTGGSVSTLTIQRTQQEDSAVYLCASSLVRDGEAFFGQGTRLTVV.

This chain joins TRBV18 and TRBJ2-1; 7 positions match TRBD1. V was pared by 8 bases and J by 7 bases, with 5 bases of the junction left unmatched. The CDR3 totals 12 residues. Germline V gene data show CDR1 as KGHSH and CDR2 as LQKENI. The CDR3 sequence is CASGTTGNEQFF. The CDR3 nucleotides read TGTGCCAGCGGTACGACAGGGAATGAGCAGTTCTTC.

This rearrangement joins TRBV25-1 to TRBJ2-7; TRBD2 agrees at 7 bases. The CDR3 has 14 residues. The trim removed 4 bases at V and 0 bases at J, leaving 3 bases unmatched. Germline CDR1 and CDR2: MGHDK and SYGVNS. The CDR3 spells CASSAGTNSYEQYF. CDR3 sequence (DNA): TGTGCCAGCAGTGCCGGGACTAACTCCTACGAGCAGTACTTC.

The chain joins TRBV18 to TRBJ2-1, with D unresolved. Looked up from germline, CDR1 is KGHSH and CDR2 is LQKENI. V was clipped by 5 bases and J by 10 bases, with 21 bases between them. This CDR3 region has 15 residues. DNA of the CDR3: TGTGCCAGCTCATCTATTGGGGATCCCCTCAGAGAGCAGTTCTTC. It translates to CASSSIGDPLREQFF.

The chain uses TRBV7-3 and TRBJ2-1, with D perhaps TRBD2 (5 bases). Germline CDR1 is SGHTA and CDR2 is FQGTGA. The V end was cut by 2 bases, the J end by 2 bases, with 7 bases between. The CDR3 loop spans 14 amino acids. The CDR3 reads CASSLAEAYNEQFF. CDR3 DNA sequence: TGTGCCAGCAGCTTAGCGGAGGCCTACAATGAGCAGTTCTTC.

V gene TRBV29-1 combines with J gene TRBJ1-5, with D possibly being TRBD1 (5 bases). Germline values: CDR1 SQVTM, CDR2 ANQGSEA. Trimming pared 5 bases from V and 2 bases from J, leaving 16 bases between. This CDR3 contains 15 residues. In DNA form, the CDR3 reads TGCAGCGTTAGAACCGACAGTAGTGGCAATCAGCCCCAGCATTTT. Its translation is CSVRTDSSGNQPQHF.

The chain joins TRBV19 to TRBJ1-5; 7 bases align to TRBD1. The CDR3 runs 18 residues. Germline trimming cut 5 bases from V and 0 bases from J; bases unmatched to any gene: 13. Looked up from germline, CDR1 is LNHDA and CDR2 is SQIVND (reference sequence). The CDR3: CASSDRDSRPLSNQPQHF. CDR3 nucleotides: TGTGCCAGTAGTGACCGGGACAGTCGGCCTCTTAGCAATCAGCCCCAGCATTTT.

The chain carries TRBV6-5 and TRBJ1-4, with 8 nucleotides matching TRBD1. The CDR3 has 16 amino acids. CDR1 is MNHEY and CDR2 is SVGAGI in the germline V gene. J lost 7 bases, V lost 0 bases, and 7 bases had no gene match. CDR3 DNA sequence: TGTGCCAGCAGTTACTCGACAGCAGGGGGCTTTGAAAAACTGTTTTTT. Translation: CASSYSTAGGFEKLFF.

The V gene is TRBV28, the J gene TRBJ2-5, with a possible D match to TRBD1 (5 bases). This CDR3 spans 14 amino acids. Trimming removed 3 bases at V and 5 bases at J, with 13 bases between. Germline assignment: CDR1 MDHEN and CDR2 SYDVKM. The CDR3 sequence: CASSLVQAGETQYF. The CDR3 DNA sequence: TGTGCCAGCAGTTTGGTACAGGCAGGGGAGACCCAGTACTTC.

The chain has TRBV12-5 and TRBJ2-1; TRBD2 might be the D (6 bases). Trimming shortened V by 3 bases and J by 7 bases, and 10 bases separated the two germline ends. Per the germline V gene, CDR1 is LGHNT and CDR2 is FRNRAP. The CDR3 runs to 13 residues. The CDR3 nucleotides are TGTGCTAGTGGTTTATTTGCGGGGAATGAGCAGTTCTTC. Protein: CASGLFAGNEQFF.

CDR3 protein: CASSQDRQDTQYF. For the CDR3, the DNA is TGCGCCAGCAGCCAAGATCGACAAGATACGCAGTATTTT. The chain links TRBV4-3 to TRBJ2-3; D not certain. The germline CDR1 and CDR2 sequences are LGHNA and YSLEER. The germline V and J ends were trimmed by 0 bases and 5 bases, with 6 bases remaining between them. The CDR3 runs 13 residues.

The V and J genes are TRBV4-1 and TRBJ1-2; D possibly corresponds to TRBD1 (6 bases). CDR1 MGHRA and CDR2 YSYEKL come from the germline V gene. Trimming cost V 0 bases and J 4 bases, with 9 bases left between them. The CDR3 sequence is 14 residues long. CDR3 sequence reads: CASSQDPRGYGYTF. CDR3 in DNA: TGCGCCAGCAGCCAAGATCCCAGGGGCTATGGCTACACCTTC.

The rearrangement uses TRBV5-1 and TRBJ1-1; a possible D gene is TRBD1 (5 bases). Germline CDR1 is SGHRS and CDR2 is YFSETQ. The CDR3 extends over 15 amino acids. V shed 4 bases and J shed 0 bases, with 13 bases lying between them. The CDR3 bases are TGCGCCAGCAGCCCCCTGGGGCAGCTGAACACTGAAGCTTTCTTT. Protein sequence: CASSPLGQLNTEAFF. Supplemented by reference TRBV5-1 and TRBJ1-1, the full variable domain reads KAGVTQTPRYLIKTRGQQVTLSCSPISGHRSVSWYQQTPGQGLQFLFEYFSETQRNKGNFPGRFSGRQFSNSRSEMNVSTLELGDSALYLCASSPLGQLNTEAFFGQGTRLTVV.

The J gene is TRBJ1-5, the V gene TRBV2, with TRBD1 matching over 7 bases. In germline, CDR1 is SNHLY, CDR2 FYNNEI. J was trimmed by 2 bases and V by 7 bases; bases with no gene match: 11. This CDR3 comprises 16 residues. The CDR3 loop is CASKKGQQVGNQPQHF. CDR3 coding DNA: TGTGCCAGCAAGAAGGGACAGCAAGTGGGCAATCAGCCCCAGCATTTT.

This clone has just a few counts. Here the CDR3 reads CSASLTGVGYTF. Here the CDR3 DNA reads TGCAGTGCTAGTCTGACAGGGGTCGGCTACACCTTC. The chain employs TRBV20-1 and TRBJ1-2; 8 bases are a match to TRBD1. Germline lookup yields CDR1 DFQATT and CDR2 SNEGSKA (reference sequence). The CDR3 is made up of 12 amino acids. The V segment lost 3 bases and the J segment 8 bases; nucleotides outside the gene matches: 5.

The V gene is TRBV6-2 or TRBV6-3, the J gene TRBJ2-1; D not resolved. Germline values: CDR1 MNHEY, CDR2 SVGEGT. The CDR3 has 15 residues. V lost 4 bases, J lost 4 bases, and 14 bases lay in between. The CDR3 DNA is TGTGCCAGCAGTTTAAAGCCCTCCGTTTACAATGAGCAGTTCTTC. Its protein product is CASSLKPSVYNEQFF.

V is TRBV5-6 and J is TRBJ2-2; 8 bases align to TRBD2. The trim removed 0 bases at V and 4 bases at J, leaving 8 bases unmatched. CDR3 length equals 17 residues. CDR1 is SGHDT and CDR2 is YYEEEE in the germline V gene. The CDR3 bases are TGTGCCAGCAGCTTGGAGCCGGGAGGGTCGAGCACCGGGGAGCTGTTTTTT. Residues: CASSLEPGGSSTGELFF.

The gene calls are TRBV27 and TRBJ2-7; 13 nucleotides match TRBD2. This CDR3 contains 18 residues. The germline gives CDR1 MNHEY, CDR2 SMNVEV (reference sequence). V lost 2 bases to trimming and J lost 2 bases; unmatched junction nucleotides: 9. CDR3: CASSLRQKTSGRTYEQYF. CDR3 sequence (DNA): TGTGCCAGCAGTTTACGGCAGAAGACTAGCGGGAGGACCTACGAGCAGTACTTC.

The CDR3 bases are TGTGCCAGCAGTTTGGACACCTCACGGAGTGAGCAGTTCTTC. It is translated as CASSLDTSRSEQFF. This chain joins TRBV7-3 and TRBJ2-1, with D tentatively TRBD1 (5 bases). Trimming took 6 bases from V and 9 from J, leaving 18 bases between them. CDR1 is SGHTA and CDR2 is FQGTGA in the germline V gene. This CDR3 contains 14 residues.

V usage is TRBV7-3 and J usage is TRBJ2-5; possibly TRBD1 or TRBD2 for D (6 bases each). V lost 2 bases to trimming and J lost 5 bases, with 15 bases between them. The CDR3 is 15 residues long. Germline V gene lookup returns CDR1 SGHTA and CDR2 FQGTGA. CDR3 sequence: CASSLGGGQGETQYF. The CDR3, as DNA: TGTGCCAGCAGCTTAGGAGGAGGGCAGGGGGAGACCCAGTACTTC.

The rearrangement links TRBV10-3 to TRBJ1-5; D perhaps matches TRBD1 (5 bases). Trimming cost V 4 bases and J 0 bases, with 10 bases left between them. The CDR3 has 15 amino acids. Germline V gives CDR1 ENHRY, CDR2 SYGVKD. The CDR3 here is CAISGDRNSNQPQHF. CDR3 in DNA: TGTGCCATCAGTGGTGACAGAAATAGCAATCAGCCCCAGCATTTT.

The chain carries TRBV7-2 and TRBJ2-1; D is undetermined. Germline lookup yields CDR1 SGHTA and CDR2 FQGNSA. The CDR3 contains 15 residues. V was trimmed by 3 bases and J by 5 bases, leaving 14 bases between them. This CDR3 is CASSFWAEQDNEQFF. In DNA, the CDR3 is TGTGCCAGCAGCTTCTGGGCGGAACAAGACAATGAGCAGTTCTTC.

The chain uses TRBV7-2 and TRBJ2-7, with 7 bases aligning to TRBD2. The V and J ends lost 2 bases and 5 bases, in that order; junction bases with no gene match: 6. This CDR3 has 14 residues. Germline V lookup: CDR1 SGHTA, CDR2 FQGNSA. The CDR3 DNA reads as TGTGCCAGCAGCTTAACCGGGAGGAGTGACGAGCAGTACTTC. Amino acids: CASSLTGRSDEQYF.